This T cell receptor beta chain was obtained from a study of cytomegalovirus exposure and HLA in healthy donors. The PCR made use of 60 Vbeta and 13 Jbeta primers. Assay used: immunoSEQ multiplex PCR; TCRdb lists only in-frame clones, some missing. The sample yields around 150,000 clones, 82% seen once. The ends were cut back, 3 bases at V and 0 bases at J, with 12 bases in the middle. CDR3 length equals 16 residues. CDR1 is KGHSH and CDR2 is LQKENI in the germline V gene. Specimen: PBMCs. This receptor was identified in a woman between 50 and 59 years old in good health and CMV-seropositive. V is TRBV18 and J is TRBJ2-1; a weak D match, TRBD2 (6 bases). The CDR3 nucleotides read TGTGCCAGCTCACCGTCTAGCGCCAGCTCCTACAATGAGCAGTTCTTC. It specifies CASSPSSASSYNEQFF.